This is a list of T cell receptor beta chains from one sample in a study of blood T cell repertoires in COVID-19. Sequenced by immunoSEQ multiplex PCR; TCRdb stores in-frame clones only, minus some. The data show roughly 250,000 clones, with around 88% seen just once and 0.75% to 0.9% held by the top ten. The sample was peripheral blood. These TCRs come from a man aged 25-45 years with acute or convalescent COVID-19. CDR3s include the opening cysteine and the closing phenylalanine or tryptophan. The D gene is left open where the match is weak. Where a row states a size, it is once, few, many or the class of an expanded clone; other rows omit it.

TRBJ2-2	TRBV4-1	-	TRBD2	TGCGCCAGCAGCCAAGGACTAGCGGGAACCACCGGGGAGCTGTTTTTT	CASSQGLAGTTGELFF
TRBJ2-5	TRBV10-1	-	TRBD2	TGCGCCAGCAGTGACGGCGGGAGTAGGGAGACCCAGTACTTC	CASSDGGSRETQYF
TRBJ1-5	TRBV7-8	-	-	TGTGCCAGCAGCTTATCTAGGGAGGACCAGCCCCAGCATTTT	CASSLSREDQPQHF
TRBJ2-3	TRBV30	once	-	TGTGCCTGGATCGACTTTGGTCCAGATACGCAGTATTTT	CAWIDFGPDTQYF
TRBJ1-6	TRBV3-1/TRBV3-2	-	TRBD1	TGTGCCAGCAGCCAACAGGGGGATTCACCCCTCCACTTT	CASSQQGDSPLHF
TRBJ2-2	TRBV5-4	-	TRBD2	TGTGCCAGCAGCCAAAGGGACTATGCCGGGGAGCTGTTTTTT	CASSQRDYAGELFF
TRBJ2-2	TRBV15	-	-	TGTGCCACCAGCAGAGATAAGGAGGGGGCGCGAGCCGGGGAGCTGTTTTTT	CATSRDKEGARAGELFF
TRBJ1-1	TRBV18	-	-	TGTGCCAGCTCACCAACGAGTGCTGAAGCTTTCTTT	CASSPTSAEAFF
TRBJ1-2	TRBV3-1/TRBV3-2	-	-	TGTGCCAGCAGCCAAGCAGACAGGCAGTATGGCTACACCTTC	CASSQADRQYGYTF
TRBJ1-2	TRBV19	-	TRBD1	TGTGCCAGTAGTGTGGACAGGATAAACTATGGCTACACCTTC	CASSVDRINYGYTF
TRBJ2-3	TRBV2	-	TRBD2	TGTGCCACCCTAGGACTAGCGGGGGTTCCAGATACGCAGTATTTT	CATLGLAGVPDTQYF